Detailed here is one T cell receptor (beta chain). CDR3 length equals 12 residues. CDR1 is MNHNY, CDR2 SVGAGI, per germline (reference sequence). V shed 8 bases and J 8 bases; nucleotides not matched to a gene: 2. These data originate in a study of T cell changes during pregnancy in multiple sclerosis. TCRdb's table, derived via immunoSEQ multiplex PCR, lists solely in-frame clones and lacks some. The sample contains almost 65,000 clones, roughly 90% of which appear only once. Sequencing was performed on peripheral blood, taken in the first trimester of pregnancy. This chain connects TRBV6-6 to TRBJ1-4; 10 bases match TRBD1. This clonotype was sampled from a female donor with multiple sclerosis, enrolled in a pregnancy study. CDR3 nucleotides: TGTGCCAGCGGGGACAGGGGAGAAAAACTGTTTTTT. Its protein is CASGDRGEKLFF.